This T cell receptor beta chain was found in a study of T cell responses to AZD1222 COVID-19 vaccine. In the study overall: Pooled together were second doses at about 4 or about 12 weeks.

Germline V lookup: CDR1 LNHDA, CDR2 SQIVND (reference sequence). Trimming removed 3 bases from V and 7 bases from J, with 12 bases in between. The CDR3 loop spans 14 amino acids. The protocol was immunoSEQ multiplex PCR, while the TCRdb copy is restricted to in-frame clones and leaves out a portion. The sample yields tens of thousands of clones, about nine tenths seen once. The material sequenced was peripheral blood, taken on day 0 of AZD1222 vaccination. This TCR derives from an adult in good health. The chain recombines TRBV19 with TRBJ1-4; D possibly corresponds to TRBD1 (6 bases). The CDR3 protein is CASSIGGAREKLFF. In nucleotides, the CDR3 is TGTGCCAGTAGTATCGGGGGCGCGCGTGAAAAACTGTTTTTT.